The rows below give T cell receptor beta chains drawn from one sample of a study of cytomegalovirus exposure and HLA in healthy donors. The data were produced by immunoSEQ multiplex PCR, yet TCRdb's version contains in-frame clones alone and is incomplete. The sample lists some 67,000 clones, about four fifths occurring once. The sequencing input was PBMCs. The origin of the receptors is a young woman in good health and CMV-seronegative. CDR3s include the opening cysteine and the closing phenylalanine or tryptophan. D genes are given only for firm matches. Expanded clones are given a class, and other clones once, few, many or no size at all.

cdr3_nt | cdr3_aa | v_call | clone_size | d_call | j_call
TGTGCCAGCAGTGAATTTCGACAGGGTGGCTACACCTTC | CASSEFRQGGYTF | TRBV2 | NA | TRBD1 | TRBJ1-2
TGCAGCGTTGGACCGGGTCTTAACTATGGCTACACCTTC | CSVGPGLNYGYTF | TRBV29-1 | NA | NA | TRBJ1-2
TGCAGCGTTGAAGTATCGCGGGCAGCCCGAAACACCATATATTTT | CSVEVSRAARNTIYF | TRBV29-1 | few | NA | TRBJ1-3
TGTGCCAGCAGTGAACAGTTCTCCTACGAGCAGTACTTC | CASSEQFSYEQYF | TRBV2 | NA | NA | TRBJ2-7
TGTGCCAGCAGTCTTAGCGGGGGTCGGGTCACAGATACGCAGTATTTT | CASSLSGGRVTDTQYF | TRBV28 | NA | TRBD2 | TRBJ2-3
TGTGCCAGCAGCTTGGTTACCAGGGGTGAAGATACGCAGTATTTT | CASSLVTRGEDTQYF | TRBV5-4 | NA | NA | TRBJ2-3
TGTGCCAGTAGTAGACACTGGACAGGGAATTACGAGCAGTACTTC | CASSRHWTGNYEQYF | TRBV19 | NA | TRBD1 | TRBJ2-7
TGTGCCAGTAGTATAGATAGGGGGGGGCTCGGGAGCAATCAGCCCCAGCATTTT | CASSIDRGGLGSNQPQHF | TRBV19 | once | NA | TRBJ1-5
TGTGCTAGTGGTTCCAGGGGAGGGATAGCCAAAAACATTCAGTACTTC | CASGSRGGIAKNIQYF | TRBV12-5 | NA | NA | TRBJ2-4
TGTGCCAGCAGCCTCGATACTAGCGGGGCCCCGGGTACGCAGTATTTT | CASSLDTSGAPGTQYF | TRBV11-3 | NA | TRBD2 | TRBJ2-3
TGTGCCAGCAGTTTCGGGACAGGGTCGGGTAATGAAAAACTGTTTTTT | CASSFGTGSGNEKLFF | TRBV28 | NA | TRBD1 | TRBJ1-4
TGTGCCAGCAGCTTGATGCAGGGGGCGGGCGAGCAGTACTTC | CASSLMQGAGEQYF | TRBV5-6 | NA | TRBD1 | TRBJ2-7
TGTGCCAGCAGTCAGACTGTCTCCTACGAGCAGTACTTC | CASSQTVSYEQYF | TRBV27 | NA | NA | TRBJ2-7
TGTGCCAGCAGTGAACCGGGACAGGGGGTATACGAGCAGTACTTC | CASSEPGQGVYEQYF | TRBV6-1 | few | TRBD1 | TRBJ2-7
TGTGCCAGCAGCTTGGAGCAGATGGCAGGGGGCCCCTGGCCCCAGCATTTT | CASSLEQMAGGPWPQHF | TRBV5-5 | NA | TRBD1 | TRBJ1-5
TGTGCCAGCAGCTTCATGGACCGGGGGGGCTTCCACGAGCAGTACTTC | CASSFMDRGGFHEQYF | TRBV11-2 | once | TRBD2 | TRBJ2-7
TGTGCCTACTCCGGGACTTGGAGCAACGAGCAGTACTTC | CAYSGTWSNEQYF | TRBV7-9 | NA | NA | TRBJ2-7
TGTGCCAGCAGTGAACAGGGGGCGAGTGAAAAACTGTTTTTT | CASSEQGASEKLFF | TRBV6-5 | NA | TRBD1 | TRBJ1-4
TGCGCCAGCAGCTCAGAGGTGGGTAACACTGAAGCTTTCTTT | CASSSEVGNTEAFF | TRBV4-1 | NA | NA | TRBJ1-1
TGTGCCAGCAGTTACGCGGGGACTCCCACAGATACGCAGTATTTT | CASSYAGTPTDTQYF | TRBV6-5 | few | NA | TRBJ2-3
TGCGCCAGCAGGCACCGACTCAAGAATCAGCCCCAGCATTTT | CASRHRLKNQPQHF | TRBV10-1 | once | NA | TRBJ1-5
TGTGCCATCAGTGAGAGCATGAACACTGAAGCTTTCTTT | CAISESMNTEAFF | TRBV10-3 | NA | NA | TRBJ1-1
TGTGCCAGTAGTACGGGGAAGACCTTAGCTAACTATGGCTACACCTTC | CASSTGKTLANYGYTF | TRBV19 | NA | NA | TRBJ1-2
TGCAGCGTGGAGACAGGGGCGGTGAACACCGGGGAGCTGTTTTTT | CSVETGAVNTGELFF | TRBV29-1 | once | TRBD1 | TRBJ2-2
TGTGCCTGGAGATTATCCGGGACAACCTCCTACAATGAGCAGTTCTTC | CAWRLSGTTSYNEQFF | TRBV30 | once | NA | TRBJ2-1
TGCGCCAGCAGCCAAGGAGTAAACACTGAAGCTTTCTTT | CASSQGVNTEAFF | TRBV4-3 | NA | NA | TRBJ1-1
TGCGCCAGCAGCAATTCCCCCTCGGGGGGGCTAGAGACCCAGTACTTC | CASSNSPSGGLETQYF | TRBV5-1 | NA | TRBD2 | TRBJ2-5